Only a few counts were recorded for the clone carrying this T cell receptor beta chain. Using RNA transcripts, the TCR beta CDR3 regions were amplified. HTBI primers were used in a first-round RT-PCR, which preceded a second-round multiplex PCR. One entry per CDR3 protein results from TCRdb running MiXCR on the multiplex PCR reads. The profile shows some 250,000 distinct CDR3 sequences, about 47% of them singletons. The source of the sample is a study of Graves' ophthalmopathy and Graves' hyperthyroidism. The sample taken for sequencing was peripheral blood. The receptor's source is an adult man with Graves' ophthalmopathy.

The CDR3 sequence is CASSRLAGGLGPYEQYF. In DNA, the CDR3 is TGCGCCAGCAGCCGATTAGCGGGAGGCCTCGGCCCCTACGAGCAGTACTTC. This chain connects TRBV4-1 to TRBJ2-7; 10 positions match TRBD2. The V gene end was trimmed by 4 bases and the J gene end by 2 bases; junction bases not matched to a gene: 11. Germline CDR1 MGHRA, CDR2 YSYEKL. This CDR3 contains 17 residues.